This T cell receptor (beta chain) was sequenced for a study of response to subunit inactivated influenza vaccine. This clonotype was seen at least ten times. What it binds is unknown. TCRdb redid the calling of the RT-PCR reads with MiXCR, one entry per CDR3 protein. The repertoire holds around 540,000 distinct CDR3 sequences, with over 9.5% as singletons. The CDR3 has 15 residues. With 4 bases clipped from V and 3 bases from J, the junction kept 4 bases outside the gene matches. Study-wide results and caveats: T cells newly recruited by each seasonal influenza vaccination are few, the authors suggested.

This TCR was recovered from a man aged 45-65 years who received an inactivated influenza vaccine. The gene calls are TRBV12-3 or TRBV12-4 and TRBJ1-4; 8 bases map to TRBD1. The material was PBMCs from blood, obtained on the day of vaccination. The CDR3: CASSSQGAANEKLFF. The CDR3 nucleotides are TGTGCCAGCAGTTCCCAGGGGGCCGCTAATGAAAAACTGTTTTTT.